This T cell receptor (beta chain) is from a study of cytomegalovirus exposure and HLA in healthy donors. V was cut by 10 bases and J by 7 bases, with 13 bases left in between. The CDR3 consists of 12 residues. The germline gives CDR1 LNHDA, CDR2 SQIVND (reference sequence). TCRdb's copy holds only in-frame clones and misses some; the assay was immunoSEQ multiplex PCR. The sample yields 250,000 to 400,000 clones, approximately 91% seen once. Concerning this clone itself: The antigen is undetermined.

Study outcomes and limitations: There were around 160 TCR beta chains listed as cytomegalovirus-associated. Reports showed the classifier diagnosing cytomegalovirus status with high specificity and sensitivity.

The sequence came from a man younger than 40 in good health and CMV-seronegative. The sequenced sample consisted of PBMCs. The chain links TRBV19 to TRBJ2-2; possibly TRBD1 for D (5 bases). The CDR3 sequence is CATRPDSGELFF. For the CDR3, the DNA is TGTGCCACCCGACCTGACAGCGGGGAGCTGTTTTTT.